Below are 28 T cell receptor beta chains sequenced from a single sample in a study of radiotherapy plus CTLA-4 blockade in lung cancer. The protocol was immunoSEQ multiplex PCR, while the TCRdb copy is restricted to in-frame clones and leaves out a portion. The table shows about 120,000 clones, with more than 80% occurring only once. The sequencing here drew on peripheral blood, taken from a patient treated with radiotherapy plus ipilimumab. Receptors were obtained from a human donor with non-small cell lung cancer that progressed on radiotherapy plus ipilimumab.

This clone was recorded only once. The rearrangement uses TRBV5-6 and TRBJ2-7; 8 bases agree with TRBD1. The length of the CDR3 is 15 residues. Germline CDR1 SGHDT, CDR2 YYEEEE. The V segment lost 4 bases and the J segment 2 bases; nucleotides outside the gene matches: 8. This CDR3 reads CASSASSRGPYEQYF. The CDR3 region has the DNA TGTGCCAGCAGCGCTTCATCCAGGGGGCCCTACGAGCAGTACTTC.

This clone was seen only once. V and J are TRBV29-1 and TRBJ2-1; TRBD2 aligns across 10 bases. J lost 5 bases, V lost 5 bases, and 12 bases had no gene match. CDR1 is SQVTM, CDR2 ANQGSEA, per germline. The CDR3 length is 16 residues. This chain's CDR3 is CSVPSSPSGRNNEQFF. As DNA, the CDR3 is TGCAGCGTTCCATCGTCCCCTAGCGGGAGAAACAATGAGCAGTTCTTC.

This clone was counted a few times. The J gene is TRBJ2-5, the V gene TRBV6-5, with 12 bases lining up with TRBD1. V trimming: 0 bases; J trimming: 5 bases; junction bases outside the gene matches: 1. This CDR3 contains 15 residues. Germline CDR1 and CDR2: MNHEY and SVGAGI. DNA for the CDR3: TGTGCCAGCAGTTACTCTGGGACAGGGGGCGAGACCCAGTACTTC. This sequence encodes CASSYSGTGGETQYF.

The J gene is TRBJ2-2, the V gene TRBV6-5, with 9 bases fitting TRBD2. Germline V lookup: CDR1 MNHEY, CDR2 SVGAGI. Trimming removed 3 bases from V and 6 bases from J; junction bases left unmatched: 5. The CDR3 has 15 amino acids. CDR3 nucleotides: TGTGCCAGCAGTTATGACCAGCGGGAGGCCGGGGAGCTGTTTTTT. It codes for CASSYDQREAGELFF.

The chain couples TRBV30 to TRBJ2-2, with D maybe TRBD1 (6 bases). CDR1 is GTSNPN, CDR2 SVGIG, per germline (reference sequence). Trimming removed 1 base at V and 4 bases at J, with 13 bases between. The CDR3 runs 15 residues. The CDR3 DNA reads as TGTGCCTGGAGTGATAACAGGGTGGTCACCGGGGAGCTGTTTTTT. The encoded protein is CAWSDNRVVTGELFF.

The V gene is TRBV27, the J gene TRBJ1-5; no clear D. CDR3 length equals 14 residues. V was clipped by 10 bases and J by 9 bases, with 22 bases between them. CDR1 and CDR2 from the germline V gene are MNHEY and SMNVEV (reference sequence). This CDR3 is CAIKNRGVVWPQHF. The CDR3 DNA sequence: TGTGCCATCAAGAATCGTGGGGTAGTATGGCCCCAGCATTTT.

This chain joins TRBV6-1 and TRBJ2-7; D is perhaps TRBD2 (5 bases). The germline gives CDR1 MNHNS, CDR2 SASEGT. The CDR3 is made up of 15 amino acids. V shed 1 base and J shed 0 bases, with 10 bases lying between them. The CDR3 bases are TGTGCCAGCAGTGAAGTATCGGGGAGCTCCTACGAGCAGTACTTC. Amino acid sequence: CASSEVSGSSYEQYF.

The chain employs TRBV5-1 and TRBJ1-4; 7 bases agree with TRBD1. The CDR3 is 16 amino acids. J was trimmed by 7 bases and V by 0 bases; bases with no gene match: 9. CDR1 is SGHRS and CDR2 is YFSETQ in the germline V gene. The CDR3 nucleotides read TGCGCCAGCAGCTTGGATGGCCAGGGGGGGTTTGAAAAACTGTTTTTT. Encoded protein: CASSLDGQGGFEKLFF. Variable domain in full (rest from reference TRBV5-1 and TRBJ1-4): KAGVTQTPRYLIKTRGQQVTLSCSPISGHRSVSWYQQTPGQGLQFLFEYFSETQRNKGNFPGRFSGRQFSNSRSEMNVSTLELGDSALYLCASSLDGQGGFEKLFFGSGTQLSVL.

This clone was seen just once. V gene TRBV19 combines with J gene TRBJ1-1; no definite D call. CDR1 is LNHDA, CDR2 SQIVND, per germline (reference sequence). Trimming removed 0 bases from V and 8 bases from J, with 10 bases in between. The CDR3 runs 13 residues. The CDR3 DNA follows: TGTGCCAGTAGTATAGATGGTGGGCAGGAAGCTTTCTTT. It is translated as CASSIDGGQEAFF.

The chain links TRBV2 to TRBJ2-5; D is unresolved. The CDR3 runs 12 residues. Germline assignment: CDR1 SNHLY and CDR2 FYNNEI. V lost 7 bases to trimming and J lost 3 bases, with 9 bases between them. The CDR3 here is CASMRGEETQYF. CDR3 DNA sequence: TGTGCCAGCATGCGAGGAGAAGAGACCCAGTACTTC.

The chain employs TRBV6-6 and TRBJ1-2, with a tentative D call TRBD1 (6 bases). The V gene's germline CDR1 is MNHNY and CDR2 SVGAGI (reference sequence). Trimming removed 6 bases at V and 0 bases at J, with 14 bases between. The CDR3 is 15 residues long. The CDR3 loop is CASRLQGAPNYGYTF. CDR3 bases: TGTGCCAGCAGGCTACAGGGTGCTCCTAACTATGGCTACACCTTC.

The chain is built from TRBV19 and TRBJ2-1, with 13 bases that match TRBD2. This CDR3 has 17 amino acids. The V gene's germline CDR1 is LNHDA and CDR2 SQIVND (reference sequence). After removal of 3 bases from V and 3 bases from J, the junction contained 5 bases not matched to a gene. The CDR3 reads CASSISRTSGGYNEQFF. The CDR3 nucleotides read TGTGCCAGTAGTATTTCTAGGACTAGCGGGGGCTACAATGAGCAGTTCTTC.

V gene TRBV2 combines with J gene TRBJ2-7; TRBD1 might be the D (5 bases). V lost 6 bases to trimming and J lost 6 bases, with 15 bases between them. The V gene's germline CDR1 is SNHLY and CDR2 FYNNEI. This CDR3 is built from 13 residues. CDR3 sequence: CASRRWGTVEQYF. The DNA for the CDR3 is TGTGCCAGCAGGCGGTGGGGCACTGTCGAGCAGTACTTC. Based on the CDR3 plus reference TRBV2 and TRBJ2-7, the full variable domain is EPEVTQTPSHQVTQMGQEVILRCVPISNHLYFYWYRQILGQKVEFLVSFYNNEISEKSEIFDDQFSVERPDGSNFTLKIRSTKLEDSAMYFCASRRWGTVEQYFGPGTRLTVT.

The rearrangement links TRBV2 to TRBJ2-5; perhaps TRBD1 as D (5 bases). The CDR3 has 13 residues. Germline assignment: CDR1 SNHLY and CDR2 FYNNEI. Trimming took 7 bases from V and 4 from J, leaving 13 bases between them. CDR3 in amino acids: CASTRDRPETQYF. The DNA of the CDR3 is TGTGCCAGCACCAGGGATCGTCCAGAGACCCAGTACTTC.

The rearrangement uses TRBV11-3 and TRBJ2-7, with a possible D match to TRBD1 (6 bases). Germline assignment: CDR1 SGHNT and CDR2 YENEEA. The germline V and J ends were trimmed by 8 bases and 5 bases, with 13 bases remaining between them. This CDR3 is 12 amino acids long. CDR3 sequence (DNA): TGTGCCAGCGGACCCAGGGGAAACGAGCAGTACTTC. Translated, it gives CASGPRGNEQYF. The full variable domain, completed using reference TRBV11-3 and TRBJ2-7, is EAGVVQSPRYKIIEKKQPVAFWCNPISGHNTLYWYLQNLGQGPELLIRYENEEAVDDSQLPKDRFSAERLKGVDSTLKIQPAELGDSAVYLCASGPRGNEQYFGPGTRLTVT.

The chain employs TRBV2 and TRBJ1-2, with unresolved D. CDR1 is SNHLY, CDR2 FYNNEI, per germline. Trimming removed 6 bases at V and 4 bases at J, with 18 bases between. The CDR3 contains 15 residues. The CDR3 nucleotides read TGTGCCAGCAGCCGCGTCGGAAACCAGGTCTATGGCTACACCTTC. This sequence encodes CASSRVGNQVYGYTF.

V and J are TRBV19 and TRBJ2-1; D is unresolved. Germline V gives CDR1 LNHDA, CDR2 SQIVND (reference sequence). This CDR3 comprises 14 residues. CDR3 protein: CAGLGRSSYNEQFF. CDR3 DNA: TGTGCGGGTCTTGGACGTAGCTCCTACAATGAGCAGTTCTTC.

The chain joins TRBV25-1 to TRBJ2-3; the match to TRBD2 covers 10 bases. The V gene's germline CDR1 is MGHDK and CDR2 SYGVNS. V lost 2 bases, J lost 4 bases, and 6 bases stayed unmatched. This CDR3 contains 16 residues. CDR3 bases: TGTGCCAGCAGTGAACGGGCTAGCGGGAGATCAGATACGCAGTATTTT. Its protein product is CASSERASGRSDTQYF.

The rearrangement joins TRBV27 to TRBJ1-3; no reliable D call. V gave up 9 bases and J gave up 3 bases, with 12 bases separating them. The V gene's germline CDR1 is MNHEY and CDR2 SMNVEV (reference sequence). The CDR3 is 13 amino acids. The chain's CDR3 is CASSQGLGNTIYF. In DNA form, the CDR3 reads TGTGCCAGTTCGCAAGGCCTTGGAAACACCATATATTTT.

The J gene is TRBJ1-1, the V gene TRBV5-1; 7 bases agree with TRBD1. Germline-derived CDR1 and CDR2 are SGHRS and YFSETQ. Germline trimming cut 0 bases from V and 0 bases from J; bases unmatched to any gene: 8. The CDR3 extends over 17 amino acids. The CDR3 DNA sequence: TGCGCCAGCAGCTTGGAAGTAGGGACAGCCATGAACACTGAAGCTTTCTTT. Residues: CASSLEVGTAMNTEAFF.

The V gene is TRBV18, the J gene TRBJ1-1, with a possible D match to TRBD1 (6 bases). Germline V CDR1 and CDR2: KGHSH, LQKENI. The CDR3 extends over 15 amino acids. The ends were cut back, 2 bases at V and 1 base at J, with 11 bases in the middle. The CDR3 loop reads CASSPFGQTNTEAFF. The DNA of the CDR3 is TGTGCCAGCTCACCATTTGGACAGACGAACACTGAAGCTTTCTTT.

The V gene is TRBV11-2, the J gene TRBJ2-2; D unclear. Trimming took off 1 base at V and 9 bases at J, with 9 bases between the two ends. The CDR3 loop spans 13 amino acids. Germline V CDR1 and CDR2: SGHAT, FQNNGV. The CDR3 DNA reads TGTGCCAGCAGCTTAGTTGTAGGCCGGGAGCTGTTTTTT. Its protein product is CASSLVVGRELFF.

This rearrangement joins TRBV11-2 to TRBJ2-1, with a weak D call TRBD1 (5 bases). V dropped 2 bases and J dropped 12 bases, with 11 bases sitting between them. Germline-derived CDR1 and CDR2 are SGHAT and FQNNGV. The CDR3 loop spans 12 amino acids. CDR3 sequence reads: CASSLRGPVQFF. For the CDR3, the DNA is TGTGCCAGCAGCTTAAGGGGCCCAGTGCAGTTCTTC.

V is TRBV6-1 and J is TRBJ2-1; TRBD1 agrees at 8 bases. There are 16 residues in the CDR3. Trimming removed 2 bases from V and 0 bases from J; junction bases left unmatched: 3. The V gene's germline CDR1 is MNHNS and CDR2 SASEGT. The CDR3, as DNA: TGTGCCAGCAGTGAATTCGGGACAGGCTCCTACAATGAGCAGTTCTTC. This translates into CASSEFGTGSYNEQFF.

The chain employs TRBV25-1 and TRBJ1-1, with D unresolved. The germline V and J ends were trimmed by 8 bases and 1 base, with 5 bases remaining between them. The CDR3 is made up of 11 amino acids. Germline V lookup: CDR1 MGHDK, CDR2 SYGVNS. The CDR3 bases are TGTGCCAGCGGTTGGAACACTGAAGCTTTCTTT. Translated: CASGWNTEAFF. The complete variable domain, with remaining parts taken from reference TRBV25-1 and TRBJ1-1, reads EADIYQTPRYLVIGTGKKITLECSQTMGHDKMYWYQQDPGMELHLIHYSYGVNSTEKGDLSSESTVSRIRTEHFPLTLESARPSHTSQYLCASGWNTEAFFGQGTRLTVV.

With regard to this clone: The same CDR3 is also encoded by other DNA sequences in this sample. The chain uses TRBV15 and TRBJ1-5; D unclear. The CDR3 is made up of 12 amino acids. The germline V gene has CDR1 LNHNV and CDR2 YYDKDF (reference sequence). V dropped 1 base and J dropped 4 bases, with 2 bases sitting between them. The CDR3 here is CATSRANQPQHF. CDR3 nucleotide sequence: TGTGCCACCAGCAGAGCGAATCAGCCCCAGCATTTT.

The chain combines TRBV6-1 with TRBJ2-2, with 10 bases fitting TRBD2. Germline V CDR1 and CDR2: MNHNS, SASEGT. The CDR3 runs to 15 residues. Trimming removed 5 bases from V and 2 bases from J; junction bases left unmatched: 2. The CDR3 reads CASSRTSGNTGELFF. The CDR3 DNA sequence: TGTGCCAGCAGTCGGACTAGCGGTAACACCGGGGAGCTGTTTTTT.

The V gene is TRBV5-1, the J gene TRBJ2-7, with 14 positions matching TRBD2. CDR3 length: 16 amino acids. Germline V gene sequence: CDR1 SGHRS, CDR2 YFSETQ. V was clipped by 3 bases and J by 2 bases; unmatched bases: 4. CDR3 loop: CASSSGTSGSPYEQYF. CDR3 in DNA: TGCGCCAGCAGCTCGGGGACTAGCGGGAGCCCCTACGAGCAGTACTTC.